This T cell receptor (beta chain) appears in the sequencing data of a study of T-cell reconstitution after alpha-beta-depleted transplantation in children. Study conclusions and caveats: Several hundred expanded graft clones reportedly gave rise to the alpha-beta T cells present about two months after transplant.

This clonotype was counted ten times or more. Its antigen is not identified. TCRbeta library preparation incorporated unique molecular identifiers. Each CDR3 protein gets one entry after TCRdb re-called the PCR reads with MiXCR. Of roughly 180,000 distinct CDR3 sequences detected, around 10% appear once; the ten largest clones hold about 13%. Trimming cost V 5 bases and J 7 bases; bases outside gene matches: 12. Germline V lookup: CDR1 SGHTA, CDR2 FQGTGA. This CDR3 is built from 16 residues. The sample here was PBMCs, taken before TCRalphabeta/CD19-depleted stem cell transplant. The receptor was derived from a boy aged 2-9 years with acute myeloid leukemia, due to receive a stem cell transplant. The chain joins TRBV7-3 to TRBJ2-1; 9 nucleotides line up with TRBD2. CDR3 amino acids: CASSQRLAETENEQFF. Here the CDR3 DNA reads TGTGCCAGCAGCCAAAGACTAGCGGAGACCGAAAATGAGCAGTTCTTC.